This T cell receptor (beta chain) was recovered during a study of STAT5B mutations in CD4+ large granular lymphocyte leukemia. Sequencing used immunoSEQ multiplex PCR; TCRdb keeps in-frame clones, though not all of them. The data hold about 34,000 clones, with about 70% observed a single time. The CDR3 loop spans 13 amino acids. Trimming pared 4 bases from V and 4 bases from J, leaving 8 bases between. Germline CDR1 and CDR2: MNHEY and SVGAGI. The V gene is TRBV6-5, the J gene TRBJ1-5; D uncertain. Source material: CD4+ T cells from blood buffy coats. The sequence derives from a human donor in good health. This chain's CDR3 is CASSFDGNQPQHF. As DNA, the CDR3 is TGTGCCAGCAGTTTCGACGGTAATCAGCCCCAGCATTTT.